Sequencing of this TCR beta chain was carried out in a study of PD-1 blockade in classical Hodgkin lymphoma. The study, taken as a whole, reports: Baseline TCR diversity was reportedly lower in newly diagnosed patients than healthy donors.

Clones were read by immunoSEQ multiplex PCR, and TCRdb kept only the in-frame ones, dropping some. The sample has under 100,000 clones; approximately 80% are singletons. In the case of this clone: Its antigen is still unknown.

With no exception, relapse followed autologous stem cell transplantation in all patients, and brentuximab vedotin exposure varied. This sequence originates from a human donor with classical Hodgkin lymphoma. This sample comprised peripheral blood mononuclear cells (PBMCs), obtained at baseline.

DNA of the CDR3: TGTGCCAGCAGCTTTAAGGGGGACTTATTCAATGAGCAGTTCTTC. It is translated as CASSFKGDLFNEQFF. The chain carries TRBV11-2 and TRBJ2-1; D tentatively fits TRBD1 or TRBD2 (6 bases each). The CDR3 sequence is 15 residues long. Trimming removed 3 bases at V and 6 bases at J, with 15 bases between. Germline values: CDR1 SGHAT, CDR2 FQNNGV.